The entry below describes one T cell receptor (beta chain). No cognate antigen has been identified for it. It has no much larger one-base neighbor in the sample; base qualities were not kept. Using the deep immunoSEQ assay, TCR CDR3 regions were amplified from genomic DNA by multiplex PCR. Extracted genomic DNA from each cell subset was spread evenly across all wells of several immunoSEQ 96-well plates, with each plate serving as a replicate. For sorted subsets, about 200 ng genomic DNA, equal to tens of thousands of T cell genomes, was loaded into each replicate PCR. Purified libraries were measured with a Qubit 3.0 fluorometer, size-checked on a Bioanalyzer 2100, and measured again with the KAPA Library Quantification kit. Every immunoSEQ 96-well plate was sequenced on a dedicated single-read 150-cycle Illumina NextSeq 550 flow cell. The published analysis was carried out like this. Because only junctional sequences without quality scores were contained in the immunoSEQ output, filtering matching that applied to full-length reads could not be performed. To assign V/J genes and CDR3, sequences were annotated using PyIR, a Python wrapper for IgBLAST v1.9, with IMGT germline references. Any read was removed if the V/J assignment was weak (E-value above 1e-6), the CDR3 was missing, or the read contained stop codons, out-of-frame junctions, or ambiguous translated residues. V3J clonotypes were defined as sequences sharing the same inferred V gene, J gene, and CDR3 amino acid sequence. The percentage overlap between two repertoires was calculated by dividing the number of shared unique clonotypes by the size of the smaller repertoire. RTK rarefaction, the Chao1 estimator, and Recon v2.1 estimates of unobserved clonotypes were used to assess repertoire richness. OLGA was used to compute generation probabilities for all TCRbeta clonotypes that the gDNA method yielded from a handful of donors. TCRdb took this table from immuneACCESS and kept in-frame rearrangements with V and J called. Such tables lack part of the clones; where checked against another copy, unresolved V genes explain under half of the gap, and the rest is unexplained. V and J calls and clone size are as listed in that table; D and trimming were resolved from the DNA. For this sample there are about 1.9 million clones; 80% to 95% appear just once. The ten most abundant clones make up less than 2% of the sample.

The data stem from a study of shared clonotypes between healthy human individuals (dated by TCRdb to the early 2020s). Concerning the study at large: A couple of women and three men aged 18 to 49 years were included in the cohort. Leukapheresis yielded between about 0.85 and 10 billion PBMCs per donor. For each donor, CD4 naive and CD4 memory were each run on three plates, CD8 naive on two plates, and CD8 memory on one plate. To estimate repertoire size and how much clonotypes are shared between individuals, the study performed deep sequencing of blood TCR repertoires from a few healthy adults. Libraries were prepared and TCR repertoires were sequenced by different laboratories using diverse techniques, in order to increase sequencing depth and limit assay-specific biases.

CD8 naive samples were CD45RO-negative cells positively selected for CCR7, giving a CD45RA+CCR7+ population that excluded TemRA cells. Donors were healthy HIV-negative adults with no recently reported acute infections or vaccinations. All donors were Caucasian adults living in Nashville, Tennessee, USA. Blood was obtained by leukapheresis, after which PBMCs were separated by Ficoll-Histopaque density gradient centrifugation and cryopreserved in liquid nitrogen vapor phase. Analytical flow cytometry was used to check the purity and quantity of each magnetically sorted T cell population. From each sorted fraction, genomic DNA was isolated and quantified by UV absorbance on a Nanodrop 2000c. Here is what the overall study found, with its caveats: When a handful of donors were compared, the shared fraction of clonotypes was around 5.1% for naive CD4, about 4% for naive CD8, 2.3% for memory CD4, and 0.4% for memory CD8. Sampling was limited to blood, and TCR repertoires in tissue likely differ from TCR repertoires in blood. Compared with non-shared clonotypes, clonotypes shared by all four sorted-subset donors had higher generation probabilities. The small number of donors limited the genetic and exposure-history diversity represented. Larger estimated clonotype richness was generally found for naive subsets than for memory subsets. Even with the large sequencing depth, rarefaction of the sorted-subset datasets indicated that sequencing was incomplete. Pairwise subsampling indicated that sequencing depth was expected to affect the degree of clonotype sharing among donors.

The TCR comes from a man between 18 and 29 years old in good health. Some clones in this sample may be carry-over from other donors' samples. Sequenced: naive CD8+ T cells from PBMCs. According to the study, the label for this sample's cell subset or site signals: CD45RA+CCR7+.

Read as DNA, the sequence is TGCGCCAGCAGCCAAGAAACTCACGGCTACACCTTC. The encoded protein is CASSQETHGYTF. Rearrangement joined TRBV4-1 to TRBJ1-2; no D segment can be confidently identified. Via the germline V gene, CDR1 is MGHRA and CDR2 YSYEKL. V drops 0 bases and J drops 8 bases, leaving 7 bases in between. The CDR3 spans 12 residues, from the cysteine through the phenylalanine. The retained sequence is limited to the CDR3, 36 bases, with the frame set at the first base.